Listed below are T cell receptor beta chains from one sample, sequenced in a study of T cells in Graves' hyperthyroidism and ophthalmopathy. TCRdb reanalysed the multiplex PCR reads using MiXCR and keeps one entry per CDR3 protein. The repertoire has hundreds of thousands of distinct CDR3 sequences, roughly 46% of them found once; the top ten carry roughly 6.5%. Sequencing was carried out using peripheral blood or thyroid tissue (not recorded which). All receptors derive from an adult man with Graves' disease, either hyperthyroidism or ophthalmopathy (not recorded which). Both conserved end residues are part of each CDR3. D genes are given only for firm matches. A clone size is listed for some rows: how often the clone was seen (once, few, many), or a class if it is expanded.

D,J,size,V,DNA,CDR3
-,TRBJ2-5,-,TRBV15,TGTGCCACCAGAAGAGTGGGGAGACGCCAAGAGACCCAGTACTTC,CATRRVGRRQETQYF
-,TRBJ2-5,-,TRBV6-5,TGTGCCAGCAGCGCGACCCAAGAGACCCAGTACTTC,CASSATQETQYF
TRBD1,TRBJ1-5,few,TRBV6-1,TGTGCCAGCAGTCGAGCCGGGACAGCGAATCAGCCCCAGCATTTT,CASSRAGTANQPQHF
-,TRBJ2-6,many,TRBV7-2,TGTGCCAGCAGCTTAACTCCCGCCGGGTCTGGGGCCAACGTCCTGACTTTC,CASSLTPAGSGANVLTF
-,TRBJ2-2,-,TRBV7-9,TGTGCCAGCAGCCCCCGTTGGGCCGGGACAACCGGGGAGCTGTTTTTT,CASSPRWAGTTGELFF
-,TRBJ1-2,few,TRBV3-1,TGTGCCAGCAGCCAAGAGTTCGGTGGCTACACCTTC,CASSQEFGGYTF
-,TRBJ2-3,-,TRBV7-9,TGTGCCAGCAGCTTGACGGCCGGATCCACAGATACGCAGTATTTT,CASSLTAGSTDTQYF
TRBD1,TRBJ2-7,-,TRBV6-1,TGTGCCAGCAGAGACAGGGAAGACGAGCAGTACTTC,CASRDREDEQYF
TRBD2,TRBJ2-7,-,TRBV11-2,TGTGCCAGCAGCCGTGGACTAGCGGGGGCCCTCTACGAGCAGTACTTC,CASSRGLAGALYEQYF
TRBD1,TRBJ1-5,few,TRBV29-1,TGCAGCGTTGCCATGGGGCCGACAGGGGGAAGCAATCAGCCCCAGCATTTT,CSVAMGPTGGSNQPQHF
TRBD2,TRBJ2-7,-,TRBV7-9,TGTGCCAGCATTCTTACCGGGACTAGCGACAACGAGCAGTACTTC,CASILTGTSDNEQYF
-,TRBJ1-3,few,TRBV7-9,TGTGCCAGCAGCCCCGTGACAGTCTCTGGAAACACCATATATTTT,CASSPVTVSGNTIYF
TRBD1,TRBJ2-7,-,TRBV7-2,TGTGCCAGCAGCAACCTCCGGGACAGGGGGGACTACGAGCAGTACTTC,CASSNLRDRGDYEQYF
TRBD1,TRBJ1-1,-,TRBV19,TGTGCCAGTAGTCGCCGACAGGGGACGGCTGAAGCTTTCTTT,CASSRRQGTAEAFF